This record covers a single TCR beta chain. The antigen is not known. All participating donors were Caucasian adults from Nashville, Tennessee. These data are taken from a study of shared clonotypes between healthy human individuals. Study-wide points: It was the non-shared clonotypes that had lower generation probabilities than clonotypes shared by all four donors. Some naive CD4 clonotypes, roughly 4.5%, turned up in common across several donors.

Only in-frame clones appear in the TCRdb table, and some are missing; sequencing was by immunoSEQ multiplex PCR. Of 1,500,000 or so clones listed, roughly 98.5% were seen once; the top ten hold roughly 0.35%. The TCR originated in a man aged 30 to 45 in good health. Sequenced: naive CD4+ T cells sorted from blood. The subset denotes: CD45RA+ positively selected.

The CDR3 DNA follows: TGCAGTGCACTGTACACTGAAGCTTTCTTT. This sequence encodes CSALYTEAFF. The gene calls are TRBV20-1 and TRBJ1-1; D uncertain. Germline CDR1 DFQATT, CDR2 SNEGSKA (reference sequence). The CDR3 is made up of 10 amino acids. Trimming left V 6 bases short and J 3 bases short, with 5 bases between.